Given below is one TCR beta chain in context. These data are taken from a study of identifying expanded T cells in peripheral blood. The data were produced by immunoSEQ multiplex PCR, yet TCRdb's version contains in-frame clones alone and is incomplete. The sample lists roughly 96,000 clones, roughly 90% occurring once. Germline CDR1 and CDR2: SEHNR and FQNEAQ (reference sequence). V lost 1 base, J lost 3 bases, and 9 bases stayed unmatched. CDR3 size: 16 residues. Sequenced: blood. V usage is TRBV7-9 and J usage is TRBJ2-7, with 7 bases fitting TRBD1. The sequence was obtained from a person aged 18 to 75 in good health. The CDR3 protein is CASSLETGPGFYEQYF. DNA for the CDR3: TGTGCCAGCAGCTTAGAGACAGGGCCAGGATTCTACGAGCAGTACTTC.